This section outlines one T cell receptor beta chain sequence together with its context. Its antigen is not identified. The PCR made use of 60 Vbeta and 13 Jbeta primers. Some clones are missing from TCRdb's copy, which holds only in-frame ones; the method was immunoSEQ multiplex PCR. The table lists around 75,000 clones. The sample belongs to a study of cytomegalovirus exposure and HLA in healthy donors. Regarding the study as a whole: Among immune exposure information, only CMV serostatus was available. Association of about 17,000 TCR beta sequences with HLA alleles was found at 0.05 false discovery rate in a later analysis.

Germline V gives CDR1 MGHRA, CDR2 YSYEKL. Unmatched junction bases numbered 6, after V lost 2 bases and J lost 5 bases. This CDR3 contains 15 residues. Sequencing was performed on PBMCs. This rearrangement joins TRBV4-1 to TRBJ2-5; 9 nucleotides match TRBD1. This clonotype was sampled from a woman aged 55-70 years in good health and CMV-seronegative. In DNA, the CDR3 is TGCGCCAGCAGCCAAATGTTACAGGGGGCTGAGACCCAGTACTTC. This encodes CASSQMLQGAETQYF.